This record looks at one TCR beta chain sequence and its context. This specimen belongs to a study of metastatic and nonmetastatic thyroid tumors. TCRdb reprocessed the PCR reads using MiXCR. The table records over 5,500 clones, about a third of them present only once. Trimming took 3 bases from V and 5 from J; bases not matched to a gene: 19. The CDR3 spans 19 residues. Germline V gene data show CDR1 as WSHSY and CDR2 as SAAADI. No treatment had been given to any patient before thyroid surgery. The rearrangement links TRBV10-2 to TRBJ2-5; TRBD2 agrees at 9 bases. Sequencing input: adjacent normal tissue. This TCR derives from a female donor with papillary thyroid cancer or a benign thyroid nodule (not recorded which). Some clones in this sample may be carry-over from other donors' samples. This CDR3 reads CASSEIPPGAGGLEETQYF. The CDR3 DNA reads TGCGCCAGCAGTGAAATCCCGCCCGGGGCGGGAGGGCTGGAGGAGACCCAGTACTTC.